The 16 T cell receptor beta chains below come from one sample, sequenced in a study of blood T cell repertoires in COVID-19. Repertoires were generated with immunoSEQ multiplex PCR, while TCRdb's copy carries only in-frame clones and drops some. Seen here are about 83,000 clones, about 82% observed once, and the top ten hold under 8.5%. The specimen sequenced was peripheral blood. These TCRs come from a man aged 45-65 years with active COVID-19.

The chain's CDR3 is CATSDFIAGGYQETQYF. The CDR3 nucleotides read TGTGCCACCAGTGATTTCATAGCGGGAGGGTACCAAGAGACCCAGTACTTC. The chain recombines TRBV24-1 with TRBJ2-5; 11 bases fit TRBD2. V shed 1 base, J shed 0 bases, and the junction held 3 bases outside the gene matches. The CDR3 contains 17 residues. The germline gives CDR1 KGHDR, CDR2 SFDVKD.

This clone showed up just a few times. The chain carries TRBV5-4 and TRBJ1-2, with TRBD1 matching 7 bases. The CDR3 sequence is 17 residues long. V lost 2 bases, J lost 9 bases, and 19 bases stayed unmatched. Germline values: CDR1 SGHNT, CDR2 YYREEE (reference sequence). CDR3 residues: CASSLDKWTGRYASYTF. The CDR3, as DNA: TGTGCCAGCAGCTTAGATAAATGGACAGGACGCTATGCTAGCTACACCTTC.

The V and J genes are TRBV19 and TRBJ2-1; 12 nucleotides match TRBD2. From germline, CDR1 is LNHDA and CDR2 SQIVND (reference sequence). The CDR3 has 16 residues. The V and J ends lost 1 base and 10 bases, in that order; junction bases with no gene match: 8. The CDR3 region has the DNA TGTGCCAGTAGTATAGCTAGCGGGGGGGCAGCAGGGGAGCAGTTCTTC. It yields the protein CASSIASGGAAGEQFF.

This chain links TRBV7-2 with TRBJ2-7; 10 positions agree with TRBD2. V lost 2 bases, J lost 3 bases, and 4 bases stayed unmatched. The CDR3 is 15 amino acids. CDR1 is SGHTA, CDR2 FQGNSA, per germline. The CDR3 nucleotides are TGTGCCAGCAGCTTAACTAGCGGGAACCACTACGAGCAGTACTTC. This codes for CASSLTSGNHYEQYF.

By frequency in the sample, this clone is medium-sized. CDR3 sequence reads: CASSQQGAGELFF. The CDR3 bases are TGTGCCAGCAGCCAACAGGGCGCCGGGGAGCTGTTTTTT. This sequence joins TRBV12-3 or TRBV12-4 and TRBJ2-2, with D possibly TRBD1 on 6 matching bases. V was shortened by 6 bases and J by 6 bases, with 11 bases between the two germline ends. The CDR3 has 13 amino acids.

The rearrangement links TRBV6-5 to TRBJ2-5, with a possible D match to TRBD2 (6 bases). V was shortened by 5 bases and J by 5 bases, with 18 bases between the two germline ends. The CDR3 extends over 15 amino acids. CDR1 MNHEY and CDR2 SVGAGI come from the germline V gene. The DNA of the CDR3 is TGTGCCAGCAGTAAAACCGGGACTGGGTGGGAGACCCAGTACTTC. As protein: CASSKTGTGWETQYF.

The V call is TRBV11-3, the J call TRBJ2-3, with 12 bases fitting TRBD2. The J segment lost 1 base and the V segment lost 5 bases, leaving 4 bases of the junction unmatched. The CDR3 has 16 amino acids. Germline assignment: CDR1 SGHNT and CDR2 YENEEA. The CDR3 protein is CASSPGLAGGTDTQYF. CDR3 nucleotide sequence: TGTGCCAGCAGCCCGGGACTAGCGGGTGGCACAGATACGCAGTATTTT.

The chain employs TRBV18 and TRBJ1-6; TRBD1 aligns across 7 bases. J was trimmed by 9 bases and V by 2 bases; bases with no gene match: 10. The CDR3 runs to 16 residues. CDR1 is KGHSH, CDR2 LQKENI, per germline. The CDR3 reads CASSPSDGTVLSPLHF. CDR3 bases: TGTGCCAGCTCACCATCGGACGGGACAGTGCTTTCACCCCTCCACTTT.

The chain joins TRBV28 to TRBJ2-7; 8 bases fit TRBD1. This CDR3 is built from 15 residues. Per the germline V gene, CDR1 is MDHEN and CDR2 is SYDVKM. After removal of 6 bases from V and 3 bases from J, the junction contained 10 bases not matched to a gene. The CDR3 loop reads CASSLTGGFLYEQYF. CDR3 in DNA: TGTGCCAGCAGCCTTACAGGGGGATTTCTCTACGAGCAGTACTTC.

This chain uses TRBV11-2 with TRBJ2-1, with TRBD2 matching 15 bases. With 5 bases clipped from V and 1 base from J, the junction kept 9 bases outside the gene matches. The CDR3 length is 19 residues. Germline V gene sequence: CDR1 SGHAT, CDR2 FQNNGV. CDR3 sequence: CASSTNGLAGGGSYNEQFF. In DNA form, the CDR3 reads TGTGCCAGCAGCACCAATGGACTAGCGGGAGGGGGGTCCTACAATGAGCAGTTCTTC.

V and J are TRBV7-9 and TRBJ2-7; 7 nucleotides line up with TRBD1. Germline CDR1 and CDR2: SEHNR and FQNEAQ (reference sequence). The CDR3 is 12 residues long. V lost 3 bases, J lost 8 bases, and 4 bases stayed unmatched. CDR3 sequence (DNA): TGTGCCAGCAGCTTCCTACAGGGGCAGCAGTACTTC. Its translation is CASSFLQGQQYF. The variable domain in full, with the rest retrieved from reference TRBV7-9 and TRBJ2-7, is DTGVSQNPRHKITKRGQNVTFRCDPISEHNRLYWYRQTLGQGPEFLTYFQNEAQLEKSRLLSDRFSAERPKGSFSTLEIQRTEQGDSAMYLCASSFLQGQQYFGPGTRLTVT.

This clone was detected only once. The genes are TRBV6-5 and TRBJ2-1; D is ambiguous. Trimming cost V 0 bases and J 3 bases, with 9 bases left between them. The V gene's germline CDR1 is MNHEY and CDR2 SVGAGI. The CDR3 consists of 15 residues. As DNA, the CDR3 is TGTGCCAGCAGTTACTCTCCCCGCGACTACAATGAGCAGTTCTTC. Translated: CASSYSPRDYNEQFF.

The V call is TRBV6-1, the J call TRBJ1-2, with a tentative D call TRBD1 (6 bases). From germline, CDR1 is MNHNS and CDR2 SASEGT. Trimming shortened V by 2 bases and J by 4 bases, and 26 bases separated the two germline ends. The CDR3 is 19 residues long. The DNA of the CDR3 is TGTGCCAGCAGTGAATGGAGAGGGCTCGATGGGGGCATCGGCTATGGCTACACCTTC. It is translated as CASSEWRGLDGGIGYGYTF.

The chain recombines TRBV15 with TRBJ2-5; TRBD1 matches 7 bases. CDR1 and CDR2 from the germline V gene are LNHNV and YYDKDF (reference sequence). The CDR3 sequence is 16 residues long. The ends lost 4 bases at V and 3 bases at J; junction bases unmatched: 11. This CDR3 reads CATSISGTAAEETQYF. CDR3 in DNA: TGTGCCACCAGCATCTCCGGGACAGCCGCCGAAGAGACCCAGTACTTC. Variable domain in full (rest from reference TRBV15 and TRBJ2-5): DAMVIQNPRYQVTQFGKPVTLSCSQTLNHNVMYWYQQKSSQAPKLLFHYYDKDFNNEADTPDNFQSRRPNTSFCFLDIRSPGLGDTAMYLCATSISGTAAEETQYFGPGTRLLVL.

CDR3 protein: CASSLWAGGYEQYF. The CDR3 region has the DNA TGTGCCAGCAGCTTGTGGGCAGGGGGCTACGAGCAGTACTTC. The rearrangement links TRBV5-4 to TRBJ2-7, with 7 bases fitting TRBD1. CDR3 length: 14 amino acids. Trimming at V came to 1 base and at J to 3 bases, leaving 4 bases not matched to a gene. The V gene's germline CDR1 is SGHNT and CDR2 YYREEE (reference sequence).

This clone was seen once. J is TRBJ2-1 and V is TRBV13, with 13 bases lining up with TRBD2. Germline V CDR1 and CDR2: PRHDT, FYEKMQ (reference sequence). CDR3 length equals 16 residues. Trimming at V came to 4 bases and at J to 6 bases, leaving 6 bases not matched to a gene. The CDR3 nucleotides are TGTGCCAGCAGCTCAACGGGACTAGCGGGGCTCAATGAGCAGTTCTTC. Translation gives CASSSTGLAGLNEQFF.